This T cell receptor (beta chain) stems from a study of neurological immune-mediated disorders. In TCRdb, the 5' RACE reads were re-called with MiXCR into one record per CDR3 protein. The sample includes 50,000 to 80,000 distinct CDR3 sequences, around 3.7% of them seen just once. CDR1 is SGHVS and CDR2 is FQNEAQ in the germline V gene. CDR3 length: 16 amino acids. V shed 5 bases and J shed 3 bases, with 20 bases lying between them. This clonotype occurred many times. Sequencing input: PBMCs. The chain links TRBV7-8 to TRBJ2-7, with a tentative D call TRBD2 (6 bases). The source of this sequence is a middle-aged man with multiple sclerosis. The CDR3, as DNA: TGTGCCAGCAGCATTACTAGCAGCATTCCAATCTACGAGCAGTACTTC. Translated: CASSITSSIPIYEQYF.